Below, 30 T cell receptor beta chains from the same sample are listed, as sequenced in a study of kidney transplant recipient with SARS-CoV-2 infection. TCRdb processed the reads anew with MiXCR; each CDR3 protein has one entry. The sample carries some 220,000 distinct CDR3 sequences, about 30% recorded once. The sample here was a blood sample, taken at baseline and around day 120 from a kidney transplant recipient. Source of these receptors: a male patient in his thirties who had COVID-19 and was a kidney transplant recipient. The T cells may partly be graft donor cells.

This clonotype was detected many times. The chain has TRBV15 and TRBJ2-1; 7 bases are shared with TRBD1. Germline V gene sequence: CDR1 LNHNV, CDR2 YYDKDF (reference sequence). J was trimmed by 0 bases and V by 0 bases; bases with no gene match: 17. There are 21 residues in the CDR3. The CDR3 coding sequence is TGTGCCACCAGCAGAGATCAGGGACAGACCACCATCTCCAGCTCCTACAATGAGCAGTTCTTC. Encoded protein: CATSRDQGQTTISSSYNEQFF. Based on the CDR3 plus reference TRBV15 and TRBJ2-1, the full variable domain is DAMVIQNPRYQVTQFGKPVTLSCSQTLNHNVMYWYQQKSSQAPKLLFHYYDKDFNNEADTPDNFQSRRPNTSFCFLDIRSPGLGDTAMYLCATSRDQGQTTISSSYNEQFFGPGTRLTVL.

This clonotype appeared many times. CDR3 nucleotide sequence: TGCGCCAGCAGTAATGTCTCAAGATCGCGAAAGACCTATGGCTACACCTTC. It codes for CASSNVSRSRKTYGYTF. The genes are TRBV10-1 and TRBJ1-2; D unresolved. This CDR3 spans 17 amino acids. The V and J ends lost 5 bases and 4 bases respectively, with 23 bases between them. In germline, CDR1 is WNHNN, CDR2 SYGVQD (reference sequence).

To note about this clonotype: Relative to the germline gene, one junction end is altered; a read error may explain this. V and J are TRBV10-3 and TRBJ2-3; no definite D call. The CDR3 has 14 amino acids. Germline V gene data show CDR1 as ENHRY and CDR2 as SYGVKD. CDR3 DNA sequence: TGTGCCATCAGTGAGATGGAGTACACAGATGCGCAGTATTTT. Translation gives CAISEMEYTDAQYF.

The chain's CDR3 is CASSLLFGRGETQYF. The DNA of the CDR3 is TGCGCCAGCAGCTTGTTGTTTGGGAGGGGGGAGACCCAGTACTTC. The chain recombines TRBV5-1 with TRBJ2-5, with D maybe TRBD2 (7 bases). Germline V gene lookup returns CDR1 SGHRS and CDR2 YFSETQ. V dropped 1 base and J dropped 5 bases, with 15 bases sitting between them. The CDR3 is made up of 15 amino acids.

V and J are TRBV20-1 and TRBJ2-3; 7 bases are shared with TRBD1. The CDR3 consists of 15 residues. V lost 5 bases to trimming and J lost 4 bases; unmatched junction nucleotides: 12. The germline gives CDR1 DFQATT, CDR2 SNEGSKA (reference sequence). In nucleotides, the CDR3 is TGCAGTGCTCCAAATGACAGGGTCCCTCCAGATACGCAGTATTTT. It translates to CSAPNDRVPPDTQYF.

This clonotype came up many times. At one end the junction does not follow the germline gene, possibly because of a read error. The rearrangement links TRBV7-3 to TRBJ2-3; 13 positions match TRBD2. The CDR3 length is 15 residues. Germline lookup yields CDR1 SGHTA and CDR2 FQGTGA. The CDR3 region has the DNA TGTGCCAGCAGCCTAACTAGCGGGAGGGCCGGTACGCAGTATTTT. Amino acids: CASSLTSGRAGTQYF.

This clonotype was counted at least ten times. The CDR3 region has the DNA TGTGCCAGCAGCGACGCGAATCCCATTTCTTTCTCTGAGACCCAGTACTTC. Translated: CASSDANPISFSETQYF. This rearrangement joins TRBV3-1 to TRBJ2-5; D unclear. V was trimmed by 5 bases and J by 5 bases, leaving 24 bases between them. This CDR3 contains 17 residues. Germline V gene lookup returns CDR1 LGHDT and CDR2 YNNKEL (reference sequence).

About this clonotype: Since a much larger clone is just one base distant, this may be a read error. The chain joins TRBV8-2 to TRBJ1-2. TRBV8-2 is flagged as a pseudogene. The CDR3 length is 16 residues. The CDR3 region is CGSLLNDSRKTYGYTF. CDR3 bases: TGTGGCAGTTTACTAAATGATAGCCGAAAGACCTATGGCTACACCTTC.

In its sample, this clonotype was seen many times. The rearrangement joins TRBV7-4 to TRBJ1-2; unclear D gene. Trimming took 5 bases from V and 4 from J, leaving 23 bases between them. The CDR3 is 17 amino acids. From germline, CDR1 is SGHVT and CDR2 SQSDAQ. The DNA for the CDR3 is TGTGCCAGCAGCCGAGGTTATTCAGCTCGAAAGACCTATGGCTACACCTTC. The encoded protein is CASSRGYSARKTYGYTF. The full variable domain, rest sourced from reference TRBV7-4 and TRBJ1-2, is GAGVSQSPRYKVAKRGRDVALRCDSISGHVTLYWYRQTLGQGSEVLTYSQSDAQRDKSGRPSGRFSAERPERSVSTLKIQRTEQGDSAVYLCASSRGYSARKTYGYTFGSGTRLTVV.

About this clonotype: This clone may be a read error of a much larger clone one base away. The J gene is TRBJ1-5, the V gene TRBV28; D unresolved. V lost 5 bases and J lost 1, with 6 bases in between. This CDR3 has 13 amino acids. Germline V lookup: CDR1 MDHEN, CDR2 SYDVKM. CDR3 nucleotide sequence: TGTGCCAGCAGTCACAGAAGCAATCAGCCCCAGCATTTT. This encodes CASSHRSNQPQHF.

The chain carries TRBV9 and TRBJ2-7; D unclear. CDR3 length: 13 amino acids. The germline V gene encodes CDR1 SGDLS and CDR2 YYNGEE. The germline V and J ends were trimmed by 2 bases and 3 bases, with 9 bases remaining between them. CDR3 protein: CASSVAPGYEQYF. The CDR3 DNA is TGTGCCAGCAGCGTGGCCCCTGGCTACGAGCAGTACTTC.

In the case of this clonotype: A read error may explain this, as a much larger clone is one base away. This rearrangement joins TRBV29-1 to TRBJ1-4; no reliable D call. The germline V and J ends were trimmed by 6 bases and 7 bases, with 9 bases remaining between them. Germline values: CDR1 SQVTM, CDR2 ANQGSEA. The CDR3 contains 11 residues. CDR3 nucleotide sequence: TGCAGCGTAAGGACGGTTGAAAAACTGTTTTTT. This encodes CSVRTVEKLFF.

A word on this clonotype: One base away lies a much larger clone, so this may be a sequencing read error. The CDR3 nucleotides are TGTGCCAGCAACCACCGGGACGACGCTGGAACCACCATATATTTT. Protein: CASNHRDDAGTTIYF. V usage is TRBV14 and J usage is TRBJ1-3; maybe TRBD1 (5 bases). Germline V gene sequence: CDR1 SGHDN, CDR2 FVKESK. The CDR3 consists of 15 residues.

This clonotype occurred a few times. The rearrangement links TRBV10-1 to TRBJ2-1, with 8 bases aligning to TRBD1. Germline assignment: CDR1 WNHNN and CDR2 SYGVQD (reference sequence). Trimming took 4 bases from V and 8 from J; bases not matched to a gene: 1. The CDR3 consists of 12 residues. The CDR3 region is CASSGQGYEQFF. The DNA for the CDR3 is TGCGCCAGCAGTGGACAGGGGTATGAGCAGTTCTTC.

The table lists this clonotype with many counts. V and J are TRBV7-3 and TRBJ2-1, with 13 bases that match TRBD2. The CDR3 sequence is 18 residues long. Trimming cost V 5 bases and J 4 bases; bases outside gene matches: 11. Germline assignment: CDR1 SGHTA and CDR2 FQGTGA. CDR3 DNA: TGTGCCAGCAGCCCGAGGCCCATGGGACTAGCGGGATACAATGAGCAGTTCTTC. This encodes CASSPRPMGLAGYNEQFF.

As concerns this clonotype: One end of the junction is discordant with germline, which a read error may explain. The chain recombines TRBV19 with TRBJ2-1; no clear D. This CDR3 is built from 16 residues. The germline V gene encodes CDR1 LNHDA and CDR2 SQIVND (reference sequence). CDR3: CTSSINGVKTYNEQFF. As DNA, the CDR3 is TGTACCAGTAGTATTAATGGGGTAAAGACCTACAATGAGCAGTTCTTC.

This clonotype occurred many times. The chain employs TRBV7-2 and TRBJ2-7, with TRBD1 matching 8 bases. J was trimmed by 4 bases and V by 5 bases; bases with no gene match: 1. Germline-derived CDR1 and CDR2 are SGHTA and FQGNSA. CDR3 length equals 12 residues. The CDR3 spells CASSRQGYEQYF. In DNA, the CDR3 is TGTGCCAGCAGCAGACAGGGGTACGAGCAGTACTTC. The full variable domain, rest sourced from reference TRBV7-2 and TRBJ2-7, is GAGVSQSPSNKVTEKGKDVELRCDPISGHTALYWYRQSLGQGLEFLIYFQGNSAPDKSGLPSDRFSAERTGGSVSTLTIQRTQQEDSAVYLCASSRQGYEQYFGPGTRLTVT.

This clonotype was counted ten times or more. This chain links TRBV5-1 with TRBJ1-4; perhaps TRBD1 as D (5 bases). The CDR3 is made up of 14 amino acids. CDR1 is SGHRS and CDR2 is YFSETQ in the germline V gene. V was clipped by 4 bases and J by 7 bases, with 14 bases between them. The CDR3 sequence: CASSPTVRSEKLFF. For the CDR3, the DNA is TGCGCCAGCAGCCCGACAGTTAGGAGTGAAAAACTGTTTTTT. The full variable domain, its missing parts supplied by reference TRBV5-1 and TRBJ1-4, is KAGVTQTPRYLIKTRGQQVTLSCSPISGHRSVSWYQQTPGQGLQFLFEYFSETQRNKGNFPGRFSGRQFSNSRSEMNVSTLELGDSALYLCASSPTVRSEKLFFGSGTQLSVL.

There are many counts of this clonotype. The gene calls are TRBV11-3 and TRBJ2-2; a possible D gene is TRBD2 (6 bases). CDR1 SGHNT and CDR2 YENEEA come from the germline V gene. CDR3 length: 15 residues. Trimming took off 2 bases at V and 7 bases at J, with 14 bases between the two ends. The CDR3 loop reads CASSLLKAAGGELFF. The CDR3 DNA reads TGTGCCAGCAGCTTACTCAAGGCAGCGGGCGGGGAGCTGTTTTTT.

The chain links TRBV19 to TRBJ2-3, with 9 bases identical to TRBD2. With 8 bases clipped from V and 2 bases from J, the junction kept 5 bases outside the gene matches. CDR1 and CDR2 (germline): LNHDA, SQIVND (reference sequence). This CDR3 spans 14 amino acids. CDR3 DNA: TGTGCCAGTCAAAGCGGGAGGAACACAGATACGCAGTATTTT. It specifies CASQSGRNTDTQYF.

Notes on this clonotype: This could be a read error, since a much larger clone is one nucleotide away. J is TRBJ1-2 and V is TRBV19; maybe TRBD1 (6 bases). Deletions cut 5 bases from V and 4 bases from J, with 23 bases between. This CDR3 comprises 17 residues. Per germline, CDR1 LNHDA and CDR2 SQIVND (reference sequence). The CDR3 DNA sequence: TGTGCCAGTAGTCCATGCGGGACAAATCGAGAGACCTATGGCTACACCTTC. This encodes CASSPCGTNRETYGYTF.

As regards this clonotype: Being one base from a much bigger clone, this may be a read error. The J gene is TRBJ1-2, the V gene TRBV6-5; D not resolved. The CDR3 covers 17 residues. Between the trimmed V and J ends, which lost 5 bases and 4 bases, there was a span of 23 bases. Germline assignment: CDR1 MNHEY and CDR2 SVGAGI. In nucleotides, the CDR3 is TGTGCCAGCAGTAGTAGTCAAGGTGGGAGAAAGTCCTATGGCTACACCTTC. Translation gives CASSSSQGGRKSYGYTF.

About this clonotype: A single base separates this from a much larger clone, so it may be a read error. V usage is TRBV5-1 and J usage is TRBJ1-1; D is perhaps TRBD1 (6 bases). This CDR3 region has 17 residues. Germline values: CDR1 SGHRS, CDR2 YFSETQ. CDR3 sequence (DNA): TGCGCCAGCAGCCAAACCGGGGGGGGACACCAGAACACTGAAGCTTTATTT. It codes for CASSQTGGGHQNTEALF.

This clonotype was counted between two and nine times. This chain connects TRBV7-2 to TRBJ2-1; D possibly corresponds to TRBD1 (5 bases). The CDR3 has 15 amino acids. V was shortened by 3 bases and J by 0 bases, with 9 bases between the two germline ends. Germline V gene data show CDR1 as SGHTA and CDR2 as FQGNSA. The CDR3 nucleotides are TGTGCCAGCAGCTTGACAGTAGCCTCCTACAATGAGCAGTTCTTC. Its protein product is CASSLTVASYNEQFF.

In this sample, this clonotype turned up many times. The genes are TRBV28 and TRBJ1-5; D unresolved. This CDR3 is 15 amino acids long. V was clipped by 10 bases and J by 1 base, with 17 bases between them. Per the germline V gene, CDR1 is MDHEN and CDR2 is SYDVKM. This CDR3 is CATKTGPLSNQPQHF. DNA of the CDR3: TGTGCCACCAAGACCGGGCCGCTAAGCAATCAGCCCCAGCATTTT. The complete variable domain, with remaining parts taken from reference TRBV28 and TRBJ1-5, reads DVKVTQSSRYLVKRTGEKVFLECVQDMDHENMFWYRQDPGLGLRLIYFSYDVKMKEKGDIPEGYSVSREKKERFSLILESASTNQTSMYLCATKTGPLSNQPQHFGDGTRLSIL.

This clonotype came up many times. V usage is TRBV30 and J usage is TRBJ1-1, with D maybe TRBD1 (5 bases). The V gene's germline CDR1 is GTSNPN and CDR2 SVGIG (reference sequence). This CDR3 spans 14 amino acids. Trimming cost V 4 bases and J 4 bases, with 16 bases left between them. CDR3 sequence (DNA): TGTGCCTGGAATTTTCGTCCAGGGCCCACTGAAGCTTTCTTT. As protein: CAWNFRPGPTEAFF.

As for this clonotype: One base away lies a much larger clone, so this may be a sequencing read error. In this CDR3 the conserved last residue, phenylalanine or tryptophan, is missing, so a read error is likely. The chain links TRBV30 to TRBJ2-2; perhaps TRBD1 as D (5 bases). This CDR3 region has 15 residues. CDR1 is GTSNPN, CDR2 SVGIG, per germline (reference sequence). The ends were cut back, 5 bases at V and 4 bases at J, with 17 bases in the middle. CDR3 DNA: TGTGCCTGGGCTTCGGACGGAAGGGGCACCGGGGAGCTGTTTTTA. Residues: CAWASDGRGTGELFL.

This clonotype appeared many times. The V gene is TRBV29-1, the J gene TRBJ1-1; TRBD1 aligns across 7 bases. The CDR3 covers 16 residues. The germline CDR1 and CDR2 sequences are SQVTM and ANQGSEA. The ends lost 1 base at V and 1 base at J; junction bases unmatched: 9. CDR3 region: CSVEGPLRDRNTEAFF. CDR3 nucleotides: TGCAGCGTTGAAGGACCTCTCCGGGACAGGAACACTGAAGCTTTCTTT.

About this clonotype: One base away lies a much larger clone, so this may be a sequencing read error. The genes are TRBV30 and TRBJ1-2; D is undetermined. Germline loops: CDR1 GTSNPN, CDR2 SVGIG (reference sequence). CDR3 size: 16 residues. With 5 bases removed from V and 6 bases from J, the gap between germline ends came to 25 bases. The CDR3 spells CAWYAARYRKTHGYTF. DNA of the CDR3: TGTGCCTGGTACGCTGCGCGTTATAGAAAGACCCATGGCTACACCTTC.

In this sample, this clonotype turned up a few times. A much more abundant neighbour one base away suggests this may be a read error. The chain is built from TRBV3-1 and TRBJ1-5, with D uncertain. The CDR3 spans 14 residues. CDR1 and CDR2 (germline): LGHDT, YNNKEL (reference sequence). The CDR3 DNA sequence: TGTGCCAGCGGCCAGCTCGCGGGTCATCAGCCCCAGCATTTT. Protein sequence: CASGQLAGHQPQHF.